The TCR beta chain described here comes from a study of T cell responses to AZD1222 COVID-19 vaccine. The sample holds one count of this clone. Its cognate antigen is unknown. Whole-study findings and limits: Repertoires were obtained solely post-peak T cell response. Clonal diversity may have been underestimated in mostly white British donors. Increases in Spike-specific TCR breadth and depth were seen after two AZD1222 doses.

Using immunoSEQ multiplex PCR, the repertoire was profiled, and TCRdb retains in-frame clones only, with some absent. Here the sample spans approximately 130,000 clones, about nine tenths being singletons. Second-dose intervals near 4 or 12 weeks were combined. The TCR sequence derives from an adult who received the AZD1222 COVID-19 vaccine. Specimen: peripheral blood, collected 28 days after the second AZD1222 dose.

The CDR3 nucleotides are TGTGCCAGCAGCAGATCCCGGGACAGGGGGCTAACGGAGACCCAGTACTTC. Amino acid sequence: CASSRSRDRGLTETQYF. The chain employs TRBV13 and TRBJ2-5; 12 bases are a match to TRBD1. Per germline, CDR1 PRHDT and CDR2 FYEKMQ (reference sequence). There are 17 residues in the CDR3. V lost 5 bases, J lost 5 bases, and 12 bases stayed unmatched.